The clone carrying this TCR beta chain was found many times. The antigen is unknown. The sample comes from a study of T cells in Graves' hyperthyroidism and ophthalmopathy. Findings and caveats of the study: Most thyroid clonotypes with frequency above 0.001 were detected in blood.

Amplified regions were TCR beta CDR3 sequences from RNA transcripts. The TCR CDR3 was amplified in a first-round RT-PCR using the HTBI primer set. TCRdb itself ran the multiplex PCR reads through MiXCR, one entry per CDR3 protein. The data contain 500,000 to 650,000 distinct CDR3 sequences, about 20% of them singletons. The CDR3 consists of 15 residues. Losses at the gene ends were 4 bases for V and 1 base for J; bases not matched to a gene: 5. Germline lookup yields CDR1 SNHLY and CDR2 FYNNEI. Patients showing uncontrolled infection, other autoimmune disease, pregnancy or lactation were ineligible. The PBMCs were sourced from fresh peripheral blood (approximately 9.6 ml).

What was sequenced was blood. This receptor was taken from a man aged 40-55 years with Graves' ophthalmopathy. V is TRBV2 and J is TRBJ2-7; 9 bases are a match to TRBD1. CDR3 sequence (DNA): TGTGCCAGCAGTGTCGGGACAGGGAATTCCTACGAGCAGTACTTC. Translated, it gives CASSVGTGNSYEQYF. The variable domain in full, with the rest retrieved from reference TRBV2 and TRBJ2-7, is EPEVTQTPSHQVTQMGQEVILRCVPISNHLYFYWYRQILGQKVEFLVSFYNNEISEKSEIFDDQFSVERPDGSNFTLKIRSTKLEDSAMYFCASSVGTGNSYEQYFGPGTRLTVT.